Following are 27 T cell receptor beta chains from one sample sequenced in a study of OX40 agonist ivuxolimab in advanced cancers. Repertoires were generated with immunoSEQ multiplex PCR, while TCRdb's copy carries only in-frame clones and drops some. The table records approximately 75,000 clones, more than 75% of them present only once. The specimen was CD4+ or CD8+ T cells sorted from blood, collected in a trial of the OX40 agonist ivuxolimab. The source of these receptors is an adult with an advanced solid tumor such as melanoma, head and neck, liver or kidney cancer.

Here the CDR3 DNA reads TGTGCCAGCAGCATTCCGCGGGGGAGCTCCTACAATGAGCAGTTCTTC. As protein: CASSIPRGSSYNEQFF. The rearrangement uses TRBV5-4 and TRBJ2-1, with 7 bases aligning to TRBD2. The CDR3 consists of 16 residues. Trimming took 4 bases from V and 0 from J; bases not matched to a gene: 7. CDR1 and CDR2 (germline): SGHNT, YYREEE (reference sequence).

The V call is TRBV5-1, the J call TRBJ2-7; TRBD1 agrees at 9 bases. CDR3 length equals 15 residues. From germline, CDR1 is SGHRS and CDR2 YFSETQ. Trimming at V came to 4 bases and at J to 6 bases, leaving 11 bases not matched to a gene. In DNA, the CDR3 is TGCGCCAGCAGCCCGACAGGGGGGGATTCATTCGAGCAGTACTTC. This sequence encodes CASSPTGGDSFEQYF.

The chain has TRBV7-2 and TRBJ1-2; no clear D gene. Trimming left V 5 bases short and J 8 bases short, with 15 bases between. The CDR3 consists of 13 residues. From germline, CDR1 is SGHTA and CDR2 FQGNSA. CDR3 residues: CASSPAAGRGYTF. CDR3 in DNA: TGTGCCAGCAGCCCCGCCGCGGGAAGGGGCTACACCTTC.

This sequence joins TRBV28 and TRBJ2-1, with 8 bases aligning to TRBD1. CDR3 length: 16 residues. Germline V gives CDR1 MDHEN, CDR2 SYDVKM. J was trimmed by 0 bases and V by 6 bases; bases with no gene match: 7. CDR3 in amino acids: CASSHRQGSSYNEQFF. CDR3 nucleotides: TGTGCCAGCAGCCACAGACAGGGGAGCTCCTACAATGAGCAGTTCTTC.

This clone was counted only a few times. This chain links TRBV28 with TRBJ1-5, with D tentatively TRBD1 (6 bases). Per the germline V gene, CDR1 is MDHEN and CDR2 is SYDVKM. The CDR3 is 14 amino acids. V gave up 4 bases and J gave up 2 bases, with 9 bases separating them. CDR3 in amino acids: CASSSGARNQPQHF. The DNA of the CDR3 is TGTGCCAGCAGTTCAGGGGCGCGCAATCAGCCCCAGCATTTT.

The V and J genes are TRBV18 and TRBJ2-6; maybe TRBD2 (6 bases). Per the germline V gene, CDR1 is KGHSH and CDR2 is LQKENI. This CDR3 is built from 16 residues. Trimming cost V 4 bases and J 0 bases, with 10 bases left between them. In DNA form, the CDR3 reads TGTGCCAGCTCACGAGGAGGGAGCTCTGGGGCCAACGTCCTGACTTTC. Translated: CASSRGGSSGANVLTF.

This chain uses TRBV5-1 with TRBJ1-2; possibly TRBD1 for D (5 bases). This CDR3 region has 12 residues. From germline, CDR1 is SGHRS and CDR2 YFSETQ. V was clipped by 4 bases and J by 6 bases, with 10 bases between them. The CDR3 loop is CASSGQGDGYTF. The CDR3 DNA follows: TGCGCCAGCAGCGGCCAGGGCGATGGCTACACCTTC.

The rearrangement joins TRBV5-1 to TRBJ2-7; TRBD2 aligns across 11 bases. The CDR3 has 16 amino acids. Germline V gives CDR1 SGHRS, CDR2 YFSETQ. V gave up 4 bases and J gave up 3 bases; unmatched junction bases: 9. CDR3 loop: CASSATPGLAGYEQYF. CDR3 nucleotides: TGCGCCAGCAGCGCCACACCCGGACTAGCGGGCTACGAGCAGTACTTC. The whole variable domain, remainder taken from reference TRBV5-1 and TRBJ2-7, is KAGVTQTPRYLIKTRGQQVTLSCSPISGHRSVSWYQQTPGQGLQFLFEYFSETQRNKGNFPGRFSGRQFSNSRSEMNVSTLELGDSALYLCASSATPGLAGYEQYFGPGTRLTVT.

This clone was counted a single time. The chain has TRBV5-1 and TRBJ2-3, with a tentative D call TRBD2 (6 bases). Germline V gene sequence: CDR1 SGHRS, CDR2 YFSETQ. The V end lost 0 bases, the J end lost 4 bases, and 12 bases lay between the germline ends. The CDR3 covers 15 residues. The CDR3 protein is CASSLGGSGPDTQYF. DNA of the CDR3: TGCGCCAGCAGCTTGGGAGGCAGCGGGCCAGATACGCAGTATTTT.

This rearrangement joins TRBV7-2 to TRBJ2-5, with 8 bases identical to TRBD2. Germline V CDR1 and CDR2: SGHTA, FQGNSA. V dropped 8 bases and J dropped 0; count of bases not matched to a gene: 8. This CDR3 is 15 amino acids long. CDR3: CASRGAGGDQETQYF. The CDR3 DNA follows: TGTGCCAGCCGGGGCGCGGGGGGAGACCAAGAGACCCAGTACTTC. Combining the CDR3 with reference TRBV7-2 and TRBJ2-5 gives the whole variable domain GAGVSQSPSNKVTEKGKDVELRCDPISGHTALYWYRQSLGQGLEFLIYFQGNSAPDKSGLPSDRFSAERTGGSVSTLTIQRTQQEDSAVYLCASRGAGGDQETQYFGPGTRLLVL.

This chain uses TRBV7-8 with TRBJ2-7; the D is unclear. Trimming took 3 bases from V and 5 from J, leaving 11 bases between them. The CDR3 has 13 amino acids. Germline V CDR1 and CDR2: SGHVS, FQNEAQ. CDR3 DNA sequence: TGTGCCAGCAGCTTGGTAGTCGGTAACGAGCAGTACTTC. Residues: CASSLVVGNEQYF. Variable domain in full (rest from reference TRBV7-8 and TRBJ2-7): GAGVSQSPRYKVAKRGQDVALRCDPISGHVSLFWYQQALGQGPEFLTYFQNEAQLDKSGLPSDRFFAERPEGSVSTLKIQRTQQEDSAVYLCASSLVVGNEQYFGPGTRLTVT.

This clone was observed once. This CDR3 is also generated by other DNA sequences in the sample. The rearrangement joins TRBV18 to TRBJ2-5; D is perhaps TRBD2 (5 bases). The V gene lost 0 bases and the J gene lost 4 bases, with 6 bases spanning the gap. Germline V gene data show CDR1 as KGHSH and CDR2 as LQKENI. This CDR3 is built from 13 residues. The CDR3: CASSPPGRETQYF. The CDR3 DNA is TGTGCCAGCTCACCACCGGGGAGAGAGACCCAGTACTTC.

V usage is TRBV15 and J usage is TRBJ2-7; 9 positions match TRBD1. Germline V gene sequence: CDR1 LNHNV, CDR2 YYDKDF (reference sequence). The CDR3 consists of 15 residues. With 1 base clipped from V and 4 bases from J, the junction kept 5 bases outside the gene matches. The CDR3 DNA follows: TGTGCCACCAGCAGAGTGAAGGACAGGGGATACGAGCAGTACTTC. This translates into CATSRVKDRGYEQYF.

CDR3 protein: CASSTQGTGELFF. In DNA, the CDR3 is TGTGCCAGTAGTACCCAGGGGACCGGGGAGCTGTTTTTT. The chain recombines TRBV19 with TRBJ2-2; D may be TRBD1 (6 bases). V lost 4 bases and J 5 bases, leaving 8 bases between the germline ends. The CDR3 has 13 amino acids. CDR1 and CDR2 from the germline V gene are LNHDA and SQIVND (reference sequence). Full variable domain (rest looked up from reference TRBV19 and TRBJ2-2): DGGITQSPKYLFRKEGQNVTLSCEQNLNHDAMYWYRQDPGQGLRLIYYSQIVNDFQKGDIAEGYSVSREKKESFPLTVTSAQKNPTAFYLCASSTQGTGELFFGEGSRLTVL.

The rearrangement joins TRBV28 to TRBJ1-4; D is unclear. V lost 2 bases and J lost 5, with 6 bases in between. The CDR3 runs 13 residues. Germline values: CDR1 MDHEN, CDR2 SYDVKM. The CDR3 sequence is CASSLGQNEKLFF. In DNA, the CDR3 is TGTGCCAGCAGTTTAGGTCAGAATGAAAAACTGTTTTTT.

V gene TRBV7-9 combines with J gene TRBJ2-1; 10 bases line up with TRBD2. The germline V gene has CDR1 SEHNR and CDR2 FQNEAQ (reference sequence). The CDR3 runs to 16 residues. Unmatched junction bases numbered 12, after V lost 5 bases and J lost 8 bases. The CDR3 DNA reads as TGTGCCAGCAGCCGGAGTAGCGGGGGGTCGGGGGATGAGCAGTTCTTC. Translated: CASSRSSGGSGDEQFF.

The rearrangement uses TRBV7-9 and TRBJ2-3, with TRBD2 identical over 10 bases. V shed 5 bases, J shed 5 bases, and the junction held 7 bases outside the gene matches. Germline CDR1 is SEHNR and CDR2 is FQNEAQ (reference sequence). The CDR3 is 15 amino acids. The CDR3 DNA follows: TGTGCCAGCAGCCTAGGGACTAGCGCGGGAGATACGCAGTATTTT. Its protein product is CASSLGTSAGDTQYF.

This clone came up a few times. The chain has TRBV28 and TRBJ1-1; D is unclear. Germline V CDR1 and CDR2: MDHEN, SYDVKM. The CDR3 sequence is 16 residues long. Trimming took 3 bases from V and 3 from J, leaving 17 bases between them. CDR3 sequence (DNA): TGTGCCAGCAGTTTGAGGTCATGGGCAATGGACACTGAAGCTTTCTTT. Its protein is CASSLRSWAMDTEAFF.

This clone was observed a handful of times. The rearrangement joins TRBV5-1 to TRBJ1-1; no definite D call. From germline, CDR1 is SGHRS and CDR2 YFSETQ. Trimming stripped 0 bases from V and 1 base from J, with 4 bases between. CDR3 length: 13 residues. The CDR3 DNA follows: TGCGCCAGCAGCTTGGTCCCGAACACTGAAGCTTTCTTT. Its protein is CASSLVPNTEAFF.

This clone was observed a handful of times. The rearrangement uses TRBV28 and TRBJ2-2; no clear D gene. Deletions cut 1 base from V and 4 bases from J, with 16 bases between. CDR3 size: 17 residues. Germline lookup yields CDR1 MDHEN and CDR2 SYDVKM. Here the CDR3 DNA reads TGTGCCAGCAGTTTATCCCCTAGAAGGTTGGGCACCGGGGAGCTGTTTTTT. Translating it yields CASSLSPRRLGTGELFF.

A single count supports this clone. V usage is TRBV10-3 and J usage is TRBJ1-1; no clear D gene. V gave up 5 bases and J gave up 4 bases, with 8 bases separating them. This CDR3 contains 12 residues. Germline CDR1 and CDR2: ENHRY and SYGVKD. The CDR3 spells CAISQHSTEAFF. CDR3 DNA: TGTGCCATCAGTCAGCATAGCACTGAAGCTTTCTTT.

The rearrangement uses TRBV5-1 and TRBJ2-3; 7 bases agree with TRBD1. Germline CDR1 reads SGHRS; CDR2 reads YFSETQ. The CDR3 length is 15 residues. The V segment lost 4 bases and the J segment 1 base; nucleotides outside the gene matches: 6. CDR3 in amino acids: CASSPTGQRTDTQYF. The CDR3 DNA sequence: TGCGCCAGCAGCCCAACGGGACAGCGCACAGATACGCAGTATTTT.

V gene TRBV19 combines with J gene TRBJ2-1; tentatively, D is TRBD2 (5 bases). The V end lost 7 bases, the J end lost 4 bases, and 14 bases lay between the germline ends. Looked up from germline, CDR1 is LNHDA and CDR2 is SQIVND (reference sequence). This CDR3 is built from 14 residues. CDR3 nucleotides: TGTGCCAGTAAGTTACGGACTCAGTACAATGAGCAGTTCTTC. Residues: CASKLRTQYNEQFF.

This chain joins TRBV5-6 and TRBJ2-1; 8 bases are a match to TRBD2. Trimming cost V 4 bases and J 0 bases; bases outside gene matches: 6. Germline CDR1 is SGHDT and CDR2 is YYEEEE. The length of the CDR3 is 16 residues. This chain's CDR3 is CASSPTLADSYNEQFF. In nucleotides, the CDR3 is TGTGCCAGCAGCCCAACACTAGCGGACTCCTACAATGAGCAGTTCTTC.

The CDR3 is CAISQLGQETQYF. The CDR3 nucleotides read TGTGCCATCAGCCAACTAGGACAAGAGACCCAGTACTTC. The chain combines TRBV10-3 with TRBJ2-5, with D possibly being TRBD2 (5 bases). Germline loops: CDR1 ENHRY, CDR2 SYGVKD. Trimming removed 6 bases from V and 2 bases from J, with 10 bases in between. The CDR3 has 13 amino acids.

J is TRBJ2-1 and V is TRBV15; 10 nucleotides agree with TRBD2. The CDR3 sequence is 15 residues long. Germline V gene lookup returns CDR1 LNHNV and CDR2 YYDKDF (reference sequence). The V segment lost 0 bases and the J segment 9 bases; nucleotides outside the gene matches: 5. The CDR3 is CATSRDTSGVGEQFF. CDR3 in DNA: TGTGCCACCAGCAGAGATACTAGCGGGGTTGGTGAGCAGTTCTTC.

The J gene is TRBJ1-5, the V gene TRBV19; D is possibly TRBD1 (5 bases). The germline V gene has CDR1 LNHDA and CDR2 SQIVND (reference sequence). V lost 0 bases and J 2 bases, leaving 14 bases between the germline ends. The CDR3 has 17 amino acids. The CDR3: CASSIDGDPLGNQPQHF. The CDR3 DNA reads TGTGCCAGTAGTATAGACGGGGACCCTCTCGGCAATCAGCCCCAGCATTTT. Full variable domain (remainder filled in from reference TRBV19 and TRBJ1-5): DGGITQSPKYLFRKEGQNVTLSCEQNLNHDAMYWYRQDPGQGLRLIYYSQIVNDFQKGDIAEGYSVSREKKESFPLTVTSAQKNPTAFYLCASSIDGDPLGNQPQHFGDGTRLSIL.